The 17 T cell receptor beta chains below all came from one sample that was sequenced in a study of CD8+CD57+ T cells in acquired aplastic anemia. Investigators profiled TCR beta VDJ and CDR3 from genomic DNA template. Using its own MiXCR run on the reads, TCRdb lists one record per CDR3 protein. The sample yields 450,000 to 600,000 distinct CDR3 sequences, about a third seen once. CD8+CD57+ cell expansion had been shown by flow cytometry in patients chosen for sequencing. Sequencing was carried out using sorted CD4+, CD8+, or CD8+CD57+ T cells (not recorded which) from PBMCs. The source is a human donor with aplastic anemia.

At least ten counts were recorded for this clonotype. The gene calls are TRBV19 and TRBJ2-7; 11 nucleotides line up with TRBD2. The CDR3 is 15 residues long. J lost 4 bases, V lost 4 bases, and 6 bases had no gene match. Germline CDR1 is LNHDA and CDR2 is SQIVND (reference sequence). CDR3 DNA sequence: TGTGCCAGTAGTAACCCGGGACTAGCGGTGTACGAGCAGTACTTC. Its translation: CASSNPGLAVYEQYF.

The CDR3 region is CSAIGSGPYEQYF. CDR3 DNA sequence: TGCAGTGCGATCGGGAGCGGTCCCTACGAGCAGTACTTC. This rearrangement joins TRBV20-1 to TRBJ2-7, with D maybe TRBD2 (6 bases). The V and J ends lost 6 bases and 2 bases respectively, with 14 bases between them. The CDR3 is 13 residues long. CDR1 and CDR2 (germline): DFQATT, SNEGSKA (reference sequence).

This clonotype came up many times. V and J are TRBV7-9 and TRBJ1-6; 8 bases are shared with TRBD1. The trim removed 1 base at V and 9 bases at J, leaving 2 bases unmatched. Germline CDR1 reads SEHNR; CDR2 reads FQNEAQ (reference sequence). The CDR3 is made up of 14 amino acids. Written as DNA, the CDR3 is TGTGCCAGCAGCTTAGGAGACAGGGGTTCACCCCTCCACTTT. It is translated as CASSLGDRGSPLHF.

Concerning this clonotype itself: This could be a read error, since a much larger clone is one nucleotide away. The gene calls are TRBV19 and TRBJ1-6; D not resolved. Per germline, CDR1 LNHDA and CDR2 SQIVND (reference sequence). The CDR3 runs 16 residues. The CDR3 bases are TGTGCCAGTCGTATAGATGTCCAGAGCTATAATTCACCCCTCCACTTT. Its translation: CASRIDVQSYNSPLHF.

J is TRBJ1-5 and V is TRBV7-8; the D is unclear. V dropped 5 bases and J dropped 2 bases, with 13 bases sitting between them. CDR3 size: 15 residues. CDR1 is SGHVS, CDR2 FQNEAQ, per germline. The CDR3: CASSLDWVGNQPQHF. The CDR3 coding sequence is TGTGCCAGCAGCCTAGATTGGGTAGGCAATCAGCCCCAGCATTTT.

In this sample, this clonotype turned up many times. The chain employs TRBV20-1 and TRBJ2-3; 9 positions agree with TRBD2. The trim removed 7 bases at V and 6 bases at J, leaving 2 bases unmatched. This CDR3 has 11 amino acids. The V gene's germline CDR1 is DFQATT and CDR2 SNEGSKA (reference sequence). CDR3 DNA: TGCAGTGGGACTAGCGTGGATACGCAGTATTTT. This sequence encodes CSGTSVDTQYF.

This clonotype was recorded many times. CDR3 nucleotide sequence: TGTGCCAGCAGCCAAGGGACTAGCGGGCACACAGATACGCAGTATTTT. It encodes CASSQGTSGHTDTQYF. V and J are TRBV7-3 and TRBJ2-3, with 12 positions matching TRBD2. V shed 5 bases and J 2 bases; nucleotides not matched to a gene: 5. The length of the CDR3 is 16 residues. Germline CDR1 is SGHTA and CDR2 is FQGTGA. The full variable domain, with the rest looked up from reference TRBV7-3 and TRBJ2-3, is GAGVSQTPSNKVTEKGKYVELRCDPISGHTALYWYRQSLGQGPEFLIYFQGTGAADDSGLPNDRFFAVRPEGSVSTLKIQRTERGDSAVYLCASSQGTSGHTDTQYFGPGTRLTVL.

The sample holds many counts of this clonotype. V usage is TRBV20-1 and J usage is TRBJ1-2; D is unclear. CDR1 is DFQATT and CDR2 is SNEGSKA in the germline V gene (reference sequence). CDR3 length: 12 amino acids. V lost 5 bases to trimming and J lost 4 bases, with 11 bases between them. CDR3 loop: CSAGRLVYGYTF. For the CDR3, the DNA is TGCAGTGCTGGAAGACTGGTCTATGGCTACACCTTC.

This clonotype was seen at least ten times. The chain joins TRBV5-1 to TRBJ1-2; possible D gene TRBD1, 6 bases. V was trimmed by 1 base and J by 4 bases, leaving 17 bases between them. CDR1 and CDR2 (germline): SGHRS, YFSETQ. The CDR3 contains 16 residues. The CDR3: CASSLSGGTGLYGYTF. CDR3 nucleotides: TGCGCCAGCAGCTTGAGCGGGGGCACAGGCCTCTATGGCTACACCTTC. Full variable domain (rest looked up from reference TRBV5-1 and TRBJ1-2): KAGVTQTPRYLIKTRGQQVTLSCSPISGHRSVSWYQQTPGQGLQFLFEYFSETQRNKGNFPGRFSGRQFSNSRSEMNVSTLELGDSALYLCASSLSGGTGLYGYTFGSGTRLTVV.

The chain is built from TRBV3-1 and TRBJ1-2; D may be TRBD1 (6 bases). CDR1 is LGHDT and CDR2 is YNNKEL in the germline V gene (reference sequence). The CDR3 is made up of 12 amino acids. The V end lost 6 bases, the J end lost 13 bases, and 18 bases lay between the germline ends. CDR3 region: CASSYDGGWSTF. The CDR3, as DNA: TGTGCCAGCAGTTACGACGGGGGCTGGTCCACCTTC.

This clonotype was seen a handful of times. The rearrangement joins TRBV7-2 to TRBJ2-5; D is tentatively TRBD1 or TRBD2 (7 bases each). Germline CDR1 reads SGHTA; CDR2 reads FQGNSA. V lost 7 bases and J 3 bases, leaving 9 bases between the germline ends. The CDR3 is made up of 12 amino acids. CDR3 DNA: TGTGCCAGCACAGGGGGGGAAGAGACCCAGTACTTC. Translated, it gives CASTGGEETQYF. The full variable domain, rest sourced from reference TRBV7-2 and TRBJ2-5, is GAGVSQSPSNKVTEKGKDVELRCDPISGHTALYWYRQSLGQGLEFLIYFQGNSAPDKSGLPSDRFSAERTGGSVSTLTIQRTQQEDSAVYLCASTGGEETQYFGPGTRLLVL.

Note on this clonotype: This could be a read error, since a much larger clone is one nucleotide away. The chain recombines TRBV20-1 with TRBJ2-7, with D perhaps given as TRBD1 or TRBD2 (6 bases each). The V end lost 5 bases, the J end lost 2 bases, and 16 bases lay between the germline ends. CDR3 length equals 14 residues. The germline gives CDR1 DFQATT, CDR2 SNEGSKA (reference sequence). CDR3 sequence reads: CSAGGGRLPYEQYF. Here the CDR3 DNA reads TGCAGTGCTGGAGGGGGGAGACTCCCCTACGAGCAGTACTTC.

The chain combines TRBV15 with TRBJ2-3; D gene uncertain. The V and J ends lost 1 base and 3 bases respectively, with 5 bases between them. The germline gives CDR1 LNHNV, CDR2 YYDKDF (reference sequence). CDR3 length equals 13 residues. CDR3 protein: CATSRGRTDTQYF. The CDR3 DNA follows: TGTGCCACCAGCAGAGGGCGGACAGATACGCAGTATTTT.

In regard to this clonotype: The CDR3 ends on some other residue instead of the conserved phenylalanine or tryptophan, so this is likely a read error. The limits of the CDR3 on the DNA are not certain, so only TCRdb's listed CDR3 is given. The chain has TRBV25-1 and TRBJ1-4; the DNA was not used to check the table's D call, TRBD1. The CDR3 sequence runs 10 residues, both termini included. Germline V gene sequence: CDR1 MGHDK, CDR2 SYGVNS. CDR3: CASGQPGRDY.

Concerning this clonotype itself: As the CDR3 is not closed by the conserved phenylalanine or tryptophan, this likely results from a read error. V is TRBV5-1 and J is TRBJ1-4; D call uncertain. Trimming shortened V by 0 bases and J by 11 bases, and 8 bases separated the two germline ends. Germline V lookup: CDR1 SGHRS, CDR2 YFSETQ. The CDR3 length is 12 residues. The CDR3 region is CASSLAKGKLFL. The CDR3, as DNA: TGCGCCAGCAGCTTGGCGAAAGGGAAACTGTTTCTT.

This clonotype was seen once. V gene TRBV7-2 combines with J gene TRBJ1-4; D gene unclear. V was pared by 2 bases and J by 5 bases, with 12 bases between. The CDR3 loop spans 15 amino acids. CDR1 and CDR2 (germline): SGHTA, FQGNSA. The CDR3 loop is CASSLTYSVNEKLFF. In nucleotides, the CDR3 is TGTGCCAGCAGCTTAACATACAGTGTCAATGAAAAACTGTTTTTT. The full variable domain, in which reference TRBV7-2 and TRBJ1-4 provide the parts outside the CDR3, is GAGVSQSPSNKVTEKGKDVELRCDPISGHTALYWYRQSLGQGLEFLIYFQGNSAPDKSGLPSDRFSAERTGGSVSTLTIQRTQQEDSAVYLCASSLTYSVNEKLFFGSGTQLSVL.

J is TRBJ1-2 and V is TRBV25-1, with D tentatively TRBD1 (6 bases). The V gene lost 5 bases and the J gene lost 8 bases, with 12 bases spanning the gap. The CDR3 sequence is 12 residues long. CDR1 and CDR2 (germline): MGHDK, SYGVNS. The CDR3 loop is CASSLLGGGYTF. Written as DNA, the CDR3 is TGTGCCAGCAGTTTATTAGGGGGAGGCTACACCTTC.